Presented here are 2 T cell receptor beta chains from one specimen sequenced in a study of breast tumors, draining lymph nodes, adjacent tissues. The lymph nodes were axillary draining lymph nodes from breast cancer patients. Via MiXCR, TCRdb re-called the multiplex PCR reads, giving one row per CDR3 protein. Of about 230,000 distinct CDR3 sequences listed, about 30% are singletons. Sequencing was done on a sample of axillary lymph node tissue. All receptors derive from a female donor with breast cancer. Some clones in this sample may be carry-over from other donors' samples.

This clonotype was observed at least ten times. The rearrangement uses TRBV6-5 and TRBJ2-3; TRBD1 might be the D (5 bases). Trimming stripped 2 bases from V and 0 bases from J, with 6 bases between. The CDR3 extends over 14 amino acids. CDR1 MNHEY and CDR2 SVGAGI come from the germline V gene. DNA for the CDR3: TGTGCCAGCAGTTACGACAGAAGCACAGATACGCAGTATTTT. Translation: CASSYDRSTDTQYF.

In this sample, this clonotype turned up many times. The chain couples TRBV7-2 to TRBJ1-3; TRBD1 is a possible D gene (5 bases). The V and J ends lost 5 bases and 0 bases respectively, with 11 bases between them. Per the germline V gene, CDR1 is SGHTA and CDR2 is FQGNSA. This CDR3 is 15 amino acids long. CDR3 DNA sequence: TGTGCCAGCAGCATAGACAGTAGCTCTGGAAACACCATATATTTT. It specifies CASSIDSSSGNTIYF.